This T cell receptor beta chain was recorded in a study of cytomegalovirus exposure and HLA in healthy donors. This CDR3 contains 15 residues. V gave up 4 bases and J gave up 4 bases, with 16 bases separating them. The V gene's germline CDR1 is SEHNR and CDR2 FQNEAQ (reference sequence). Study outcomes and limitations: TCR beta sequences reportedly predicted most subjects' HLA-A and HLA-B alleles accurately. When analyzed later, a missense DCLRE1C variant was found to be linked to TCR beta V- and J-gene trimming. A later analysis linked around 15,000 TCR beta sequences to HLA alleles at 0.05 false discovery rate. Several top significant clusters appeared, in a later analysis, to be linked to common viral pathogens.

This clone was counted between two and nine times. What it recognizes is unknown. The PCR was carried out with 60 Vbeta primers and 13 Jbeta primers. The assay was immunoSEQ multiplex PCR, and TCRdb's table has in-frame clones only and misses some. The data show some 200,000 clones, 77% seen once. The material sequenced was PBMCs. This sequence joins TRBV7-9 and TRBJ1-2; D is undetermined. The sequence was obtained from a woman aged 60-75 years in good health and CMV-seropositive. The chain's CDR3 is CASSYPPGIRYGYTF. CDR3 in DNA: TGTGCCAGCAGCTATCCCCCGGGGATCCGCTATGGCTACACCTTC.